This TCR beta chain was sequenced in a study of T cell repertoires in cytomegalovirus infection. Whole-study context: Shared public TCR beta signatures pointed to both CMV infection and a matching HLA type.

Each CDR3 protein is one row after TCRdb ran MiXCR on the reads. Of more than 150,000 distinct CDR3 sequences in the sample, 23% were seen once. The CDR3 is 15 amino acids. Per the germline V gene, CDR1 is SGHVS and CDR2 is FNYEAQ. Study-wide results and limits: Individuals carrying CMV plus the relevant HLA were identified by cumulative frequency of public TCR beta families. Within the response measured ex vivo, HLA-C-restricted CMV-specific TCR beta clonotypes were dominant.

As for this clonotype: Its target is unknown. A much bigger clone sits one base away, suggesting this may be a read error.

The V gene is TRBV7-6, the J gene TRBJ1-5; D unclear. Sequencing was carried out using PBMCs. This sequence originates from a human donor in good health (CMV status not recorded). Some clones in this sample may be carry-over from other donors' samples. CDR3: CASRLAGPYNQPQHF. In DNA, the CDR3 is TGTGCCAGCAGATTAGCAGGACCTTATAATCAGCCCCAGCATTTT.